What follows is one T cell receptor beta chain and its context. What it binds is not known. This specimen belongs to a study of T cells in Graves' hyperthyroidism and ophthalmopathy. Study observations and caveats: Also found in blood were most expanded thyroid clonotypes above 0.001.

Amplification of TCR beta CDR3 regions was performed using RNA transcripts as template. During a first-round RT-PCR of the TCR CDR3, the HTBI primer set was used. TCRdb re-called the multiplex PCR reads with MiXCR, one entry per CDR3 protein. The table includes 450,000 to 700,000 distinct CDR3 sequences, under 60% detected once. This CDR3 is built from 14 residues. Germline CDR1 is SGHRS and CDR2 is YFSETQ. Between the trimmed V and J ends, which lost 0 bases and 7 bases, there was a span of 10 bases. This TCR was sampled from an adult woman with Graves' disease, either hyperthyroidism or ophthalmopathy (not recorded which). Sequenced sample: peripheral blood or thyroid tissue (not recorded which). J is TRBJ2-2 and V is TRBV5-1; a weak D match, TRBD2 (6 bases). The CDR3 nucleotides are TGCGCCAGCAGCTTGGATGCGGAGGGCGGGGAGCTGTTTTTT. Its translation: CASSLDAEGGELFF.